These 19 T cell receptor beta chains came from one sample sequenced in a study of cytomegalovirus exposure and HLA in healthy donors. Measured with immunoSEQ multiplex PCR; TCRdb has only the in-frame clones, and not every one. Found here are 180,000 or so clones, around nine tenths of them singletons; the top ten hold about 1.5%. The sequencing input was PBMCs. Source of these receptors: a woman aged 25 to 45 in good health and CMV-seronegative.

The J gene is TRBJ2-6, the V gene TRBV4-3; no reliable D call. Germline values: CDR1 LGHNA, CDR2 YSLEER. This CDR3 has 16 residues. V lost 0 bases and J 0 bases, leaving 6 bases between the germline ends. The CDR3 here is CASSQDGNSGANVLTF. CDR3 in DNA: TGCGCCAGCAGCCAAGATGGCAACTCTGGGGCCAACGTCCTGACTTTC.

V and J are TRBV11-2 and TRBJ2-7; tentatively, D is TRBD1 (6 bases). The CDR3 sequence is 16 residues long. The V and J ends lost 3 bases and 3 bases respectively, with 18 bases between them. CDR1 is SGHAT and CDR2 is FQNNGV in the germline V gene. The CDR3 coding sequence is TGTGCCAGCAGCTTGGGAGCCGGACAGAAGAGCTACGAGCAGTACTTC. Its translation is CASSLGAGQKSYEQYF.

CDR3 bases: TGTGCCAGCAACCGACATCGGGGAACCGGGGAGCTGTTTTTT. Protein sequence: CASNRHRGTGELFF. V usage is TRBV6-5 and J usage is TRBJ2-2, with a weak D call TRBD2 (5 bases). The CDR3 loop spans 14 amino acids. Trimming took off 7 bases at V and 5 bases at J, with 14 bases between the two ends. In germline, CDR1 is MNHEY, CDR2 SVGAGI.

The genes are TRBV6-1 and TRBJ1-4; tentative D call: TRBD1 (6 bases). V shed 0 bases and J shed 4 bases, with 9 bases lying between them. Germline V lookup: CDR1 MNHNS, CDR2 SASEGT. The length of the CDR3 is 15 residues. CDR3 in amino acids: CASSEATGINEKLFF. CDR3 DNA: TGTGCCAGCAGTGAAGCGACAGGTATTAATGAAAAACTGTTTTTT.

The rearrangement links TRBV7-8 to TRBJ1-1; D perhaps matches TRBD1 (6 bases). The CDR3 spans 15 residues. The V end was cut by 5 bases, the J end by 0 bases, with 13 bases between. Germline CDR1 is SGHVS and CDR2 is FQNEAQ. CDR3 DNA sequence: TGTGCCAGCAGCGCTCGGACAGAGGTGAACACTGAAGCTTTCTTT. This encodes CASSARTEVNTEAFF.

This sequence joins TRBV27 and TRBJ1-1; D unresolved. Trimming pared 3 bases from V and 2 bases from J, leaving 7 bases between. The germline CDR1 and CDR2 sequences are MNHEY and SMNVEV (reference sequence). This CDR3 has 13 residues. CDR3 residues: CASSLASNTEAFF. DNA of the CDR3: TGTGCCAGCAGTTTGGCCTCAAACACTGAAGCTTTCTTT.

This chain uses TRBV7-6 with TRBJ2-5, with TRBD2 matching 15 bases. Germline V gene data show CDR1 as SGHVS and CDR2 as FNYEAQ. Trimming at V came to 5 bases and at J to 5 bases, leaving 6 bases not matched to a gene. The CDR3 is made up of 16 amino acids. Written as DNA, the CDR3 is TGTGCCAGCAGCCCAGGACTAGCGGGGGGGCGGGAGACCCAGTACTTC. Translating gives CASSPGLAGGRETQYF.

V is TRBV5-6 and J is TRBJ1-1; TRBD1 aligns across 7 bases. Germline lookup yields CDR1 SGHDT and CDR2 YYEEEE. The CDR3 is 13 amino acids. Trimming removed 2 bases from V and 3 bases from J; junction bases left unmatched: 1. The CDR3 nucleotides read TGTGCCAGCAGCTTACAGGGGCACACTGAAGCTTTCTTT. It translates to CASSLQGHTEAFF.

The CDR3 reads CAISELSEGTDTQYF. Written as DNA, the CDR3 is TGTGCCATCAGTGAATTGAGCGAGGGCACAGATACGCAGTATTTT. The chain uses TRBV10-3 and TRBJ2-3; D call uncertain. The germline gives CDR1 ENHRY, CDR2 SYGVKD. Trimming left V 3 bases short and J 1 base short, with 11 bases between. The CDR3 spans 15 residues.

The table lists this clone with many counts. J is TRBJ2-1 and V is TRBV9, with 16 bases that match TRBD2. CDR3 length: 15 residues. Germline CDR1 is SGDLS and CDR2 is YYNGEE. The V and J ends lost 3 bases and 9 bases, in that order; junction bases with no gene match: 3. This chain's CDR3 is CASSEGTSGGAEQFF. In DNA form, the CDR3 reads TGTGCCAGCAGCGAGGGGACTAGCGGGGGGGCTGAGCAGTTCTTC.

This chain links TRBV7-2 with TRBJ1-1, with 10 bases identical to TRBD1. The CDR3 has 16 residues. Unmatched junction bases numbered 7, after V lost 1 base and J lost 5 bases. CDR1 is SGHTA, CDR2 FQGNSA, per germline. In nucleotides, the CDR3 is TGTGCCAGCAGCTTAGGTCCGACAGGGGGCCTTACTGAAGCTTTCTTT. Translating gives CASSLGPTGGLTEAFF.

The chain links TRBV7-2 to TRBJ2-3; D not resolved. Germline values: CDR1 SGHTA, CDR2 FQGNSA. This CDR3 spans 13 amino acids. V lost 2 bases, J lost 2 bases, and 5 bases lay in between. As DNA, the CDR3 is TGTGCCAGCAGCTTATTCTCCACAGATACGCAGTATTTT. Amino acid sequence: CASSLFSTDTQYF.

J is TRBJ2-1 and V is TRBV4-2; 13 bases fit TRBD2. The CDR3 runs to 16 residues. The germline CDR1 and CDR2 sequences are LGHNA and YNFKEQ. With 3 bases clipped from V and 6 bases from J, the junction kept 5 bases outside the gene matches. In nucleotides, the CDR3 is TGTGCCAGCAGCCACCCACTAGCGGGGGGGACCAATGAGCAGTTCTTC. It specifies CASSHPLAGGTNEQFF.

The gene calls are TRBV9 and TRBJ1-1, with D unclear. This CDR3 has 14 amino acids. V was cut by 4 bases and J by 0 bases, with 10 bases left in between. From germline, CDR1 is SGDLS and CDR2 YYNGEE. CDR3 nucleotides: TGTGCCAGCAGCACCCGGGATTTGAACACTGAAGCTTTCTTT. Translated: CASSTRDLNTEAFF.

The chain carries TRBV2 and TRBJ2-1; perhaps TRBD2 as D (5 bases). The CDR3 totals 14 residues. The germline gives CDR1 SNHLY, CDR2 FYNNEI. Trimming left V 8 bases short and J 0 bases short, with 11 bases between. The DNA of the CDR3 is TGTGCCAGCCGGGATTTAAGCTCCTACAATGAGCAGTTCTTC. Translation gives CASRDLSSYNEQFF. Based on the CDR3 plus reference TRBV2 and TRBJ2-1, the full variable domain is EPEVTQTPSHQVTQMGQEVILRCVPISNHLYFYWYRQILGQKVEFLVSFYNNEISEKSEIFDDQFSVERPDGSNFTLKIRSTKLEDSAMYFCASRDLSSYNEQFFGPGTRLTVL.

The chain joins TRBV5-5 to TRBJ2-3, with D uncertain. Germline values: CDR1 SGHKS, CDR2 YYEKEE (reference sequence). This CDR3 region has 13 residues. V was clipped by 1 base and J by 2 bases, with 5 bases between them. CDR3 sequence (DNA): TGTGCCAGCAGCTTGTTCGTCACAGATACGCAGTATTTT. It yields the protein CASSLFVTDTQYF.

The chain combines TRBV15 with TRBJ2-7; D call uncertain. This CDR3 contains 13 residues. The germline gives CDR1 LNHNV, CDR2 YYDKDF (reference sequence). V was cut by 0 bases and J by 6 bases, with 9 bases left in between. CDR3 sequence reads: CATSRDGSIEQYF. The CDR3 bases are TGTGCCACCAGCAGAGACGGGTCTATCGAGCAGTACTTC. Complete variable domain (other parts from reference TRBV15 and TRBJ2-7): DAMVIQNPRYQVTQFGKPVTLSCSQTLNHNVMYWYQQKSSQAPKLLFHYYDKDFNNEADTPDNFQSRRPNTSFCFLDIRSPGLGDTAMYLCATSRDGSIEQYFGPGTRLTVT.

V is TRBV6-6 and J is TRBJ2-7, with 9 bases matching TRBD1. Germline V gene sequence: CDR1 MNHNY, CDR2 SVGAGI (reference sequence). V lost 5 bases and J lost 5; bases outside the gene matches: 7. The CDR3 covers 14 residues. The chain's CDR3 is CASSAGTGYNEQYF. The CDR3 nucleotides are TGTGCCAGCAGTGCCGGGACAGGGTATAACGAGCAGTACTTC.

V usage is TRBV19 and J usage is TRBJ2-7; possibly TRBD2 for D (6 bases). V was pared by 4 bases and J by 3 bases, with 16 bases between. The CDR3 contains 15 residues. The germline V gene has CDR1 LNHDA and CDR2 SQIVND (reference sequence). The CDR3 sequence: CASSTGRRGDYEQYF. The CDR3 nucleotides are TGTGCCAGTAGTACCGGCAGGCGGGGAGACTACGAGCAGTACTTC.